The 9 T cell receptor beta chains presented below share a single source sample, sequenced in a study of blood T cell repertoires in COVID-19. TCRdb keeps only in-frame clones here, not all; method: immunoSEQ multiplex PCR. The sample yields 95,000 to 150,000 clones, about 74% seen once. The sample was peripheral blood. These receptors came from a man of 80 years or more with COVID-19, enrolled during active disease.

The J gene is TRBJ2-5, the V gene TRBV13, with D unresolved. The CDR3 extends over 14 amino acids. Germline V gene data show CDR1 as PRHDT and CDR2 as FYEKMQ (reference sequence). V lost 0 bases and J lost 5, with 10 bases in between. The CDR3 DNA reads TGTGCCAGCAGCTTAGGTCCAGGATGGGAGACCCAGTACTTC. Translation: CASSLGPGWETQYF.

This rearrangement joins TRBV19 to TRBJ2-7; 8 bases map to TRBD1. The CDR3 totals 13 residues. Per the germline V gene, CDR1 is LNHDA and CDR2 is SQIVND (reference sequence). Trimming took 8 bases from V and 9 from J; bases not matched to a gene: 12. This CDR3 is CASSTGGSRGQYF. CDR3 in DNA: TGTGCCAGTTCTACAGGGGGGTCGCGGGGGCAGTACTTC.

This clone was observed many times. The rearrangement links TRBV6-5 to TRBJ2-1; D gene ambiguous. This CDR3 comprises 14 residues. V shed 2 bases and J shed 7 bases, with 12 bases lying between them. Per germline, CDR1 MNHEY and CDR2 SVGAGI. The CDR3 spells CASSYLLDMNEQFF. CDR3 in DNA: TGTGCCAGCAGTTACCTCCTCGACATGAATGAGCAGTTCTTC.

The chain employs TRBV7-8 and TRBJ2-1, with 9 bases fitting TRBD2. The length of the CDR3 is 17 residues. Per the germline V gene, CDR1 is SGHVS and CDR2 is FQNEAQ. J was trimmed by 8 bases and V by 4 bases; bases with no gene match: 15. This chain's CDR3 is CASSSPSGRTWGYEQFF. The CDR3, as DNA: TGTGCCAGCAGCTCACCGAGCGGGAGGACATGGGGGTATGAGCAGTTCTTC. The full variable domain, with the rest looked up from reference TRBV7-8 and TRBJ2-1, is GAGVSQSPRYKVAKRGQDVALRCDPISGHVSLFWYQQALGQGPEFLTYFQNEAQLDKSGLPSDRFFAERPEGSVSTLKIQRTQQEDSAVYLCASSSPSGRTWGYEQFFGPGTRLTVL.

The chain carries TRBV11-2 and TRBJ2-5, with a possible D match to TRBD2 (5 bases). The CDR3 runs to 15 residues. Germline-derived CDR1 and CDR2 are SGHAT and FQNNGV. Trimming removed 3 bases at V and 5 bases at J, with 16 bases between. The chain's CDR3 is CASSFKRDLGETQYF. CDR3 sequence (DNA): TGTGCCAGCAGCTTCAAGAGGGATTTAGGGGAGACCCAGTACTTC.

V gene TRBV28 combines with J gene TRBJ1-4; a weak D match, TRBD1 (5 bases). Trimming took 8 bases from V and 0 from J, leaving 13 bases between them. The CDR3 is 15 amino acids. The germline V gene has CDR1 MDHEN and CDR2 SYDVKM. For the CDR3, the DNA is TGTGCCAGCGTTGGGGGGGATGCAACTAATGAAAAACTGTTTTTT. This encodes CASVGGDATNEKLFF. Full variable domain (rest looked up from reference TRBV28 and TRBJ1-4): DVKVTQSSRYLVKRTGEKVFLECVQDMDHENMFWYRQDPGLGLRLIYFSYDVKMKEKGDIPEGYSVSREKKERFSLILESASTNQTSMYLCASVGGDATNEKLFFGSGTQLSVL.

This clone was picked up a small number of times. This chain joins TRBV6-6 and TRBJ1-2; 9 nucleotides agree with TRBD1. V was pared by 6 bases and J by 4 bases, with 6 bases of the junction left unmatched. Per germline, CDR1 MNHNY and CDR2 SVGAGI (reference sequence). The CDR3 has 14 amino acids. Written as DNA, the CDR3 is TGTGCCAGCAGAAGCGGACAGGGGACCTATGGCTACACCTTC. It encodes CASRSGQGTYGYTF.

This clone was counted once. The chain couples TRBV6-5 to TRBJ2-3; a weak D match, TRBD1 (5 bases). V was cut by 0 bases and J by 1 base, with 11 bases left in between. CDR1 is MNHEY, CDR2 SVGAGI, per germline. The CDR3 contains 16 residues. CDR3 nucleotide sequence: TGTGCCAGCAGTTACTCGGGGCTGGCAGGCACAGATACGCAGTATTTT. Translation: CASSYSGLAGTDTQYF.

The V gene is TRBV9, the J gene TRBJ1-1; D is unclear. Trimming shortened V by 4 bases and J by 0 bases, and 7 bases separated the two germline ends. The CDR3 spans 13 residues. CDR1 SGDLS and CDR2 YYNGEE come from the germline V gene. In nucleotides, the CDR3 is TGTGCCAGCAGCCCCCAGATGAACACTGAAGCTTTCTTT. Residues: CASSPQMNTEAFF.